A selection of T cell receptor beta chains follows, all from one sample in a study of control samples from healthy donors and cancer patients. Repertoires were generated with immunoSEQ multiplex PCR, while TCRdb's copy carries only in-frame clones and drops some. The sample shows roughly 130,000 clones, about 93% of them seen only once. The sequencing input was PBMCs. Receptor source: a man in his fifties or sixties with head and neck cancer. Both conserved end residues are part of each CDR3. D genes are given only for firm matches.

D gene	V gene	CDR3 protein
TRBD2	TRBV2	CASRARASGGSYEQYF
.	TRBV7-3	CASSFTGGTDTQYF
.	TRBV29-1	CSVGFNEQFF
.	TRBV27	CASSLDPYTYEQYF
.	TRBV23-1	CASPRRGTFEAFF
TRBD2	TRBV6-2/TRBV6-3	CASSDLTSGGEQYF
.	TRBV7-3	CASSLYQTEQFF
TRBD2	TRBV3-1/TRBV3-2	CASSPREGTYEQYF
TRBD1	TRBV14	CASSHHRGNTGELFF
TRBD2	TRBV5-1	CASSLGLATSYEQYF
.	TRBV1	CTSSWGAGMTNTEAFF
.	TRBV5-5	CASSPARTLSPLHF
.	TRBV5-6	CASRTGLNTGELFF
.	TRBV6-2/TRBV6-3	CASSYSAVGELFF
.	TRBV4-1	CASSQLGIRFF
.	TRBV7-8	CASTSWGTRNEKLFF
.	TRBV5-1	CASSRRTTPNTGELFF
TRBD1	TRBV24-1	CATSGPSGQGEYEQYF
.	TRBV27	CASSPLRRYEQYF
TRBD1	TRBV19	CASSPGGYEQYF
.	TRBV7-9	CASSSGLDTGELFF
.	TRBV7-9	CASSLDTQNTEAFF
.	TRBV29-1	CSVGTGFQPQHF
.	TRBV7-2	CASSLVWGRHETQYF
.	TRBV2	CASSAPGGDVAEQYF
.	TRBV6-2/TRBV6-3	CASSLPGLNEQYF
.	TRBV7-9	CASSLGGGFYGYTF
.	TRBV9	CASSNRASNEKLFF
.	TRBV13	CASSPSRGYGYTF
TRBD2	TRBV7-2	CASSPSGGPYEQYF
.	TRBV5-1	CASSLVGGDEQYF
.	TRBV3-1/TRBV3-2	CASSPDGYYGYTF
.	TRBV19	CASSRRRGGLNTEAFF
.	TRBV6-4	CASSDSRADTQYF
TRBD1	TRBV4-1	CASSQPGQGGETQYF
.	TRBV3-1/TRBV3-2	CASSHEDFPWEQFF
.	TRBV6-2/TRBV6-3	CASSSQDPLTDTQYF
.	TRBV29-1	CSVAGLGTTDTQYF
.	TRBV6-6	CASSHPGTGELFF
TRBD1	TRBV19	CASSTPPGQAYNQPQHF
.	TRBV29-1	CSVSLEGPYGYTF
.	TRBV4-2	CASSQDGAEYQETQYF
.	TRBV6-5	CASMQRRGEKLFF
.	TRBV7-9	CASRRDFKEVYTF
.	TRBV5-6	CASSLPSSGNTIYF
.	TRBV27	CASSALGGWDKNIQYF
.	TRBV6-5	CASSSTTGAQNIQYF
.	TRBV27	CASSPIPGTYGYTF
.	TRBV7-2	CASISGGLGIYGYTF
.	TRBV12-3/TRBV12-4	CASSLGLSVPQYF
.	TRBV25-1	CASSALDRPYYGYTF
TRBD1	TRBV6-5	CASSLTGGDYEQYF
.	TRBV12-3/TRBV12-4	CASSLREPDTQYF
.	TRBV4-2	CASSSNNRANYGYTF
TRBD1	TRBV30	CAWDQKDRGPGNTIYF
TRBD1	TRBV18	CASSPGQTGTEAFF